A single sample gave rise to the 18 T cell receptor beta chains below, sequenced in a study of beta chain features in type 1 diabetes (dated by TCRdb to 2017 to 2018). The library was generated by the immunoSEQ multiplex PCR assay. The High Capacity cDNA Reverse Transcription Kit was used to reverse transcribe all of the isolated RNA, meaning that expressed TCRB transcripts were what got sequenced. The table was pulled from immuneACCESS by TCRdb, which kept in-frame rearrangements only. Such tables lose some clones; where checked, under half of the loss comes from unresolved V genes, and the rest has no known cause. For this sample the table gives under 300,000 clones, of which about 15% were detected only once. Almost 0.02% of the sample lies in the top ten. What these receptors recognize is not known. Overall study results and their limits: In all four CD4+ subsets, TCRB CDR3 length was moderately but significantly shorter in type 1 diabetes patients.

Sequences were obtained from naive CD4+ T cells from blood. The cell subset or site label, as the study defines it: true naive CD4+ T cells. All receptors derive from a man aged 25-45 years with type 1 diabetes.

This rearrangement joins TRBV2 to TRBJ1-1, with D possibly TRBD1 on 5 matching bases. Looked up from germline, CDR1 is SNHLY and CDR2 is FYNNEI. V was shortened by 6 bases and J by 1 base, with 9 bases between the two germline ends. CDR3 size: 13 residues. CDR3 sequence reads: CASSRDWNTEAFF. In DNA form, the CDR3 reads TGTGCCAGCAGCAGGGACTGGAACACTGAAGCTTTCTTT.

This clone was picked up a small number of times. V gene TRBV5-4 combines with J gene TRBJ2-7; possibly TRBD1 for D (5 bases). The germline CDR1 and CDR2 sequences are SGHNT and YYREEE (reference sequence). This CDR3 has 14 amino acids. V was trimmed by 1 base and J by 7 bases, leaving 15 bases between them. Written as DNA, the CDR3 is TGTGCCAGCAGCTTGACAGGTGGTATTCGGGAGCAGTACTTC. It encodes CASSLTGGIREQYF.

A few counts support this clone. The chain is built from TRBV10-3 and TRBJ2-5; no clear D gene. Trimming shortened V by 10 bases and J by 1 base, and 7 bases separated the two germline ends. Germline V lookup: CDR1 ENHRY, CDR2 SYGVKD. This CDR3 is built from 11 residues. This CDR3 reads CATTSQETQYF. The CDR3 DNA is TGTGCCACCACGAGCCAAGAGACCCAGTACTTC.

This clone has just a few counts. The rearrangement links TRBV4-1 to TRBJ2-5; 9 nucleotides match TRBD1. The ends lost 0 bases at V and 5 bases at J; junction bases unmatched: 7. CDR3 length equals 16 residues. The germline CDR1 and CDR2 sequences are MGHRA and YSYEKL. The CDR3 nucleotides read TGCGCCAGCAGCCAAGATTACAGGGGGCCCGGGGAGACCCAGTACTTC. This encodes CASSQDYRGPGETQYF.

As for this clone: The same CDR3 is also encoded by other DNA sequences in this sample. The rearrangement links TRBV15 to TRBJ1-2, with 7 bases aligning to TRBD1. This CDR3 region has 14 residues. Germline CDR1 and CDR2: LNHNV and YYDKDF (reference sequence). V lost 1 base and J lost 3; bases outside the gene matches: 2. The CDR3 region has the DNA TGTGCCACCAGCAGAGGGCAGGGGGACTATGGCTACACCTTC. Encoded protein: CATSRGQGDYGYTF.

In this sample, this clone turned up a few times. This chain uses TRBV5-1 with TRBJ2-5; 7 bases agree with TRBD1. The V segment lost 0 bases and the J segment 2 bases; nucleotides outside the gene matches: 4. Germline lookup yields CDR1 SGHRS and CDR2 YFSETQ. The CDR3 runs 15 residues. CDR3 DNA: TGCGCCAGCAGCTTGGGATTGACAGGGCAAGAGACCCAGTACTTC. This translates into CASSLGLTGQETQYF. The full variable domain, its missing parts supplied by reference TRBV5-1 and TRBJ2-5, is KAGVTQTPRYLIKTRGQQVTLSCSPISGHRSVSWYQQTPGQGLQFLFEYFSETQRNKGNFPGRFSGRQFSNSRSEMNVSTLELGDSALYLCASSLGLTGQETQYFGPGTRLLVL.

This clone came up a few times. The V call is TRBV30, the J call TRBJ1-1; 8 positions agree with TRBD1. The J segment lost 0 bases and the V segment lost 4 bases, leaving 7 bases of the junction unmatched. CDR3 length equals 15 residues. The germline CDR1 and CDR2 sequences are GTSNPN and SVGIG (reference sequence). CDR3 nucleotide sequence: TGTGCCTGGACCATCGGGACAGGAATGAACACTGAAGCTTTCTTT. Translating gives CAWTIGTGMNTEAFF.

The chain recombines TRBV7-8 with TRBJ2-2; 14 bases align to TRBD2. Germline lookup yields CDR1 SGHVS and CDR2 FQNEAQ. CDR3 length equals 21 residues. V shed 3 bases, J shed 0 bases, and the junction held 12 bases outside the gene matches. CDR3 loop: CASSFMGLAGAPFANTGELFF. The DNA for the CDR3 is TGTGCCAGCAGCTTTATGGGACTAGCGGGGGCCCCGTTCGCGAACACCGGGGAGCTGTTTTTT. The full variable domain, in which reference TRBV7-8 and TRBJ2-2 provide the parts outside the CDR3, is GAGVSQSPRYKVAKRGQDVALRCDPISGHVSLFWYQQALGQGPEFLTYFQNEAQLDKSGLPSDRFFAERPEGSVSTLKIQRTQQEDSAVYLCASSFMGLAGAPFANTGELFFGEGSRLTVL.

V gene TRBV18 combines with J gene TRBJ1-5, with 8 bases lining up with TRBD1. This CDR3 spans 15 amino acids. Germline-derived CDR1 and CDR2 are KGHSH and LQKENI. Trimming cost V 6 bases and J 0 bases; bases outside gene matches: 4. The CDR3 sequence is CASSRGTGSNQPQHF. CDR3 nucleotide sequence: TGTGCCAGCTCCCGAGGGACAGGTAGCAATCAGCCCCAGCATTTT.

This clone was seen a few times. In DNA form, the CDR3 reads TGTGCCAGTAGGGATCCACTTCGGGACAGGGCCAATCAGCCCCAGCATTTT. It encodes CASRDPLRDRANQPQHF. This rearrangement joins TRBV19 to TRBJ1-5, with 9 positions matching TRBD1. The CDR3 extends over 17 amino acids. V was pared by 6 bases and J by 3 bases, with 12 bases of the junction left unmatched. Germline V lookup: CDR1 LNHDA, CDR2 SQIVND (reference sequence).

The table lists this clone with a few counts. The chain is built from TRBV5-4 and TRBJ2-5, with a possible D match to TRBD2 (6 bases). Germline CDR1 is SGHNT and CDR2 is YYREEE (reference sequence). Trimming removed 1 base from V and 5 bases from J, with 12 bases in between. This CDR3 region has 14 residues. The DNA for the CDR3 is TGTGCCAGCAGCTTGTCCGGGGGTCTGGAGACCCAGTACTTC. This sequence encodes CASSLSGGLETQYF.

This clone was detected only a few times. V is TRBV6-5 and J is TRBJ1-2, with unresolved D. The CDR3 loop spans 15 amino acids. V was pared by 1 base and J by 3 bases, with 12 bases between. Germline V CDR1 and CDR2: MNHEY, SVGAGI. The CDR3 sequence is CASSYLSGNDYGYTF. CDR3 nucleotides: TGTGCCAGCAGTTACTTGTCGGGGAATGACTATGGCTACACCTTC.

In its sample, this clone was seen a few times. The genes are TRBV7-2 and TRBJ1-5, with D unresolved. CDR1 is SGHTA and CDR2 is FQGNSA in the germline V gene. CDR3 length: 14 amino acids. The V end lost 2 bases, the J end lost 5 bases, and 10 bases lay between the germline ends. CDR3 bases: TGTGCCAGCAGCTTACGGCCAGACTATCAGCCCCAGCATTTT. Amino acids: CASSLRPDYQPQHF.

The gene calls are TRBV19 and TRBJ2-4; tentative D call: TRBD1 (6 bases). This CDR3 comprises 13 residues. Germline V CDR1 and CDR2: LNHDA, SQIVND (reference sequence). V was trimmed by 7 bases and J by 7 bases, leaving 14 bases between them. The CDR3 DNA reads TGTGCCAGTATGTCCCAGGGGCGGAACATTCAGTACTTC. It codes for CASMSQGRNIQYF.

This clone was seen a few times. The chain's CDR3 is CASSPRDSPPQPQHF. Written as DNA, the CDR3 is TGTGCCAGTAGCCCAAGGGACAGCCCCCCTCAGCCCCAGCATTTT. This chain joins TRBV19 and TRBJ1-5; 7 positions agree with TRBD1. The CDR3 is made up of 15 amino acids. J was trimmed by 6 bases and V by 6 bases; bases with no gene match: 11. Germline V gene lookup returns CDR1 LNHDA and CDR2 SQIVND (reference sequence). Together with reference TRBV19 and TRBJ1-5, the CDR3 gives the full variable domain: DGGITQSPKYLFRKEGQNVTLSCEQNLNHDAMYWYRQDPGQGLRLIYYSQIVNDFQKGDIAEGYSVSREKKESFPLTVTSAQKNPTAFYLCASSPRDSPPQPQHFGDGTRLSIL.

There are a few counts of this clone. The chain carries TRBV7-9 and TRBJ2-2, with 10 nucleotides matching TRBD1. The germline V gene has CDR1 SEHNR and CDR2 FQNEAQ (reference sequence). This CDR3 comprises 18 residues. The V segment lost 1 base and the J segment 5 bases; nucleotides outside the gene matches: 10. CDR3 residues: CASSLVTGGGLRTGELFF. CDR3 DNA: TGTGCCAGCAGCTTAGTGACAGGGGGCGGATTGAGGACCGGGGAGCTGTTTTTT.

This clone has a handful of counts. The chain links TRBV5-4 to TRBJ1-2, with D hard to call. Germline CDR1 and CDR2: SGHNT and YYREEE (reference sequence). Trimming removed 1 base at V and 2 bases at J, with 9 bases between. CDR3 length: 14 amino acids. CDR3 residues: CASSLPQQNYGYTF. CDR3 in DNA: TGTGCCAGCAGCTTGCCTCAACAGAACTATGGCTACACCTTC.

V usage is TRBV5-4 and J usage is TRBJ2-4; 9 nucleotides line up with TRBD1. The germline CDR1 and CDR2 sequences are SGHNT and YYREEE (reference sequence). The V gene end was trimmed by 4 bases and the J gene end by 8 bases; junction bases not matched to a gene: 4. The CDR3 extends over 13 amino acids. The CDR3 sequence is CASSGGQGDIQYF. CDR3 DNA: TGTGCCAGCAGCGGGGGACAGGGCGACATTCAGTACTTC.